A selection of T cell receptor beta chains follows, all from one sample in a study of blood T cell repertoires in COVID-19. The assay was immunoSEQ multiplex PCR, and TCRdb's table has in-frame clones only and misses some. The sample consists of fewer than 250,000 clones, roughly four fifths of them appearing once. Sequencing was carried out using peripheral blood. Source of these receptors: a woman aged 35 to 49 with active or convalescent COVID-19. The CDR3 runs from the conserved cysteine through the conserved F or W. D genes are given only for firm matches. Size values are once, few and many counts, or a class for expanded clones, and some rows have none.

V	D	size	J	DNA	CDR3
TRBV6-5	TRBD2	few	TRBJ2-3	TGTGCCAGCAGTTACGGCGGGGGGACAGATACGCAGTATTTT	CASSYGGGTDTQYF
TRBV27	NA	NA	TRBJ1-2	TGTGCCAGCAGTTTACTCGACGGGATTGACTATGGCTACACCTTC	CASSLLDGIDYGYTF
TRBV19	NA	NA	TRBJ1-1	TGTGCCAGTTATAGGACACCTCAAAATGGGTTTGCTGAAGCTTTCTTT	CASYRTPQNGFAEAFF
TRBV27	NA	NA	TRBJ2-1	TGTGCCAGCAGTTTATTTCTCTACAATGAGCAGTTCTTC	CASSLFLYNEQFF
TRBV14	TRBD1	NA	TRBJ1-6	TGTGCCAGCAGCCAAGAGCCAACAGGGGCCCTAAGTCCCCTCCACTTT	CASSQEPTGALSPLHF
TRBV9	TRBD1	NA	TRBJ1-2	TGTGCCAGCAGCCCTCTGCGGGGACAGGGGGTCGGGGGCTACACCTTC	CASSPLRGQGVGGYTF
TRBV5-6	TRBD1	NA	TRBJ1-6	TGTGCCAGCAGATCGGGACAGGCGGGATATAATTCACCCCTCCACTTT	CASRSGQAGYNSPLHF
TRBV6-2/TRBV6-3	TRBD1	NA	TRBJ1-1	TGTGCCAGCAGTTACCAAGGACAGGGGGCGACTGAAGCTTTCTTT	CASSYQGQGATEAFF
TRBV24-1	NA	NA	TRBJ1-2	TGTGCCACCAGTGATTTGAGTCGGAACTATGGCTACACCTTC	CATSDLSRNYGYTF
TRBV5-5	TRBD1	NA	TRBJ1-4	TGTGCCAGCAGCTACAATCCGACAGGGAAGTCCGAATCAACTAATGAAAAACTGTTTTTT	CASSYNPTGKSESTNEKLFF
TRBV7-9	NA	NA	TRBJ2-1	TGTGCCAGCAGCTTAGCGGAGCTAACGCCCATAGGTGAGCAGTTCTTC	CASSLAELTPIGEQFF
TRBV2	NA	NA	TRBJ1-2	TGTGCCAGCACCTGGGGGGATACTAACTATGGCTACACCTTC	CASTWGDTNYGYTF
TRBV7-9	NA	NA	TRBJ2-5	TGTGCCAGCAGCGAGACCCTAGGTGTGTTCCGAGAGACCCAGTACTTC	CASSETLGVFRETQYF
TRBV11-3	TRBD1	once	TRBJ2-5	TGTGCCAGCAGCTTAGGAGACAGGGGTCGGATAGAGACCCAGTACTTC	CASSLGDRGRIETQYF
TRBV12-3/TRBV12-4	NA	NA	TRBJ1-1	TGTGCCAGCAGTTTAGGCGGGGCAATGGCTTTCTTT	CASSLGGAMAFF
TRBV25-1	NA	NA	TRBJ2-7	TGTGCCAGCAGTGTCGGAGGACTGATCTCCTACGAGCAGTACTTC	CASSVGGLISYEQYF
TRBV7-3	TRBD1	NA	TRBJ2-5	TGTGCCAGCAGCTTCGGGACAGGGGGGACCCAGTACTTC	CASSFGTGGTQYF
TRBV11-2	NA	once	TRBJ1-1	TGTGCCAGCAGTAGCCGGGGAGGGCCGGGTGAAGCTTTCTTT	CASSSRGGPGEAFF
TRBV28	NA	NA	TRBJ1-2	TGTGCCAGCAGTTTAATGGGACCCGGAGGGGTCAATGGCTACACCTTC	CASSLMGPGGVNGYTF
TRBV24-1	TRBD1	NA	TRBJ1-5	TGTGCCACCAGTGAACGTCGGAACGCGGACAGGGGGCTTGATCAGCCCCAGCATTTT	CATSERRNADRGLDQPQHF
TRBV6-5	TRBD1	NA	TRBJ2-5	TGTGCCAGCAGCCGCAAGCCGGGACAGGGTGGAGCCCAGTACTTC	CASSRKPGQGGAQYF
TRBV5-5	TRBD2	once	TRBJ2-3	TGTGCCAGCAGCTTGATTGGGACTAGCGGTACTAGCACAGATACGCAGTATTTT	CASSLIGTSGTSTDTQYF
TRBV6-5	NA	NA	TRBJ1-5	TGTGCCAGCAGTTACGGGGCTGCGGGGCAGCCCCAGCATTTT	CASSYGAAGQPQHF
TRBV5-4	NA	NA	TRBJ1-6	TGTGCCGGTCCCTGCGACAGTCGACACGCGTATAATTCACCCCTCCACTTT	CAGPCDSRHAYNSPLHF
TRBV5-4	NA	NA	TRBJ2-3	TGTGCCAGCAGGAACGGGAGTTCGACGCAGTATTTT	CASRNGSSTQYF
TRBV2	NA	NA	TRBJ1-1	TGTGCCAGCGGCTACAGGGCCAACACTGAAGCTTTCTTT	CASGYRANTEAFF
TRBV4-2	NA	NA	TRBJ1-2	TGTGCCAGCAGCCCAGCGGGGCTCGGGAACTATGGCTACACCTTC	CASSPAGLGNYGYTF
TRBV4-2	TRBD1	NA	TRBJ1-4	TGTGCCAGCAGCCCGGGACAGGGGCCCGAAAAACTGTTTTTT	CASSPGQGPEKLFF
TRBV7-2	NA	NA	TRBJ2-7	TGTGCCAGCAGCTTAGGAGCTAGCACGTCTTACGAGCAGTACTTC	CASSLGASTSYEQYF
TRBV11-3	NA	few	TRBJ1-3	TGTGCCAGCAGACCCTCAGGCGGAAACACCATATATTTT	CASRPSGGNTIYF
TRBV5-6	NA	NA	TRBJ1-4	TGTGCCAGCAGCCAAATTGGGACGGGGGAATCTGGTGAAAAACTGTTTTTT	CASSQIGTGESGEKLFF
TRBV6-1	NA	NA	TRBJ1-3	TGTGCCAGCAGTGAAGGAGGAAGGGGAACTGGAAACACCATATATTTT	CASSEGGRGTGNTIYF
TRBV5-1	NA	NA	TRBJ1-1	TGCGCCAGCAGCGCCCTAGAGGGTCGGACTGAAGCTTTCTTT	CASSALEGRTEAFF
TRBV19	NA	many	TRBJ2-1	TGTGCCAGTAGCTGGGACACCTCCTACAATGAGCAGTTCTTC	CASSWDTSYNEQFF
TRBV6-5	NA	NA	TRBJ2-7	TGTGCCAGCAGAACGCGTCGCGGCTACGAGCAGTACTTC	CASRTRRGYEQYF
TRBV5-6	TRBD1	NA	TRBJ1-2	TGTGCCAGCAGCTTCAGGTCCGGACAGGGTAAGGGCTACACCTTC	CASSFRSGQGKGYTF
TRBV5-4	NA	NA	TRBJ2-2	TGTGCCAGCAGCTTGGCCGAGGAGGCTTCAAGGGAGCTGTTTTTT	CASSLAEEASRELFF
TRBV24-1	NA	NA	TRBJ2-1	TGTGCCACCAGTGGCCCGGACATCAGCTCCTACAATGAGCAGTTCTTC	CATSGPDISSYNEQFF
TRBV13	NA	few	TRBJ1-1	TGTGCCAGCAGTGGGGTTTGGGGGGACACTGAAGCTTTCTTT	CASSGVWGDTEAFF
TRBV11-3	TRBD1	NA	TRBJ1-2	TGTGCCAGCAGCCAACCCGACAGGGCTAGGGGCTACACCTTC	CASSQPDRARGYTF
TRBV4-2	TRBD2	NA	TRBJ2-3	TGTGCCAGCAGCCCGCTGTCTAGCGGGGGGATAGATACGCAGTATTTT	CASSPLSSGGIDTQYF
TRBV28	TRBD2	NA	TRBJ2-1	TGTGCCACTACTAGCGGGGGGGAACCGAGCTCCTACAATGAGCAGTTCTTC	CATTSGGEPSSYNEQFF
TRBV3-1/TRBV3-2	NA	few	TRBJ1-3	TGTGCCAGCAGCCCCCTCGGGCAGGGGAACACCATATATTTT	CASSPLGQGNTIYF
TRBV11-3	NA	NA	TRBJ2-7	TGTGCCAGCAGCTTAGGCCCGCTAGGGGCCTACGAGCAGTACTTC	CASSLGPLGAYEQYF
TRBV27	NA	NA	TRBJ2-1	TGTGCCAGCAGCTTGAGGAATGAGCAGTTCTTC	CASSLRNEQFF
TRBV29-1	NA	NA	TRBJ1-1	TGCAGCGTTGACGGATCAGGGGTTGCGGCTGAAGCTTTCTTT	CSVDGSGVAAEAFF
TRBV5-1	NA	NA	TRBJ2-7	TGCGCCAGCAGCTCACAGGGAGGGGACGACGAGCAGTACTTC	CASSSQGGDDEQYF
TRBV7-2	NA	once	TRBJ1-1	TGTGCCAGCAGCCCCTGGACATCGAACCAGGCTTTCTTT	CASSPWTSNQAFF
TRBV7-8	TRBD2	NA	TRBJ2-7	TGTGCCAGCAGCTGGACTAGCGGGACCTACGAGCAGTACTTC	CASSWTSGTYEQYF
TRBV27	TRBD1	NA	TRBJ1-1	TGTGCCAGCAGTTCCAGGACAGGGAACACTGAAGCTTTCTTT	CASSSRTGNTEAFF
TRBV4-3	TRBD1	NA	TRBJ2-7	TGCGCCAGCAGCCAAGAGTGGGACAGGGGTCCCCCCCCCTACGAGCAGTACTTC	CASSQEWDRGPPPYEQYF
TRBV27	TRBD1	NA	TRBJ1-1	TGTGCCAGCAGTTTTTTCGGACAGGGGACTGAAGCTTTCTTT	CASSFFGQGTEAFF
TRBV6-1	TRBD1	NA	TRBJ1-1	TGTGCCAGCAGTGAAGTGGGAGGAGGGACAGCCCGGAACACTGAAGCTTTCTTT	CASSEVGGGTARNTEAFF
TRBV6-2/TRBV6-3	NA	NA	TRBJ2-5	TGTGCCAGCAGTTACTCCGTGAGACTAGGCGACGAGACCCAGTACTTC	CASSYSVRLGDETQYF
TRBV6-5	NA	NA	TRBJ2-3	TGTGCCAGCATCGACGGCGGATCTAGCACAGATACGCAGTATTTT	CASIDGGSSTDTQYF